This is a list of T cell receptor beta chains from one sample in a study of identical twins. TCRdb re-called the 5' RACE reads through MiXCR, storing one row per CDR3 protein. This sample has approximately 680,000 distinct CDR3 sequences, with 7% to 7.5% found just once. This same sample was also taken into another study, of yellow fever vaccine responses in identical twins.

Sequencing input: PBMCs. The receptors come from a woman aged 18-29 years in good health. Both conserved end residues are part of each CDR3. Fields, in order: clone size, D gene, V gene, J gene, CDR3 DNA, CDR3 protein. D genes are given only for firm matches. Rows may omit the clone size; those that give it use once, few, many or a size class.

clone_size: NA; d_call: NA; v_call: TRBV9; j_call: TRBJ1-2; cdr3_nt: TGTGCCAGCAGCGTAGCGTCTGTCGGCATCGCCTATGGCTACACCTTC; cdr3_aa: CASSVASVGIAYGYTF
clone_size: few; d_call: TRBD2; v_call: TRBV11-2; j_call: TRBJ2-7; cdr3_nt: TGTGCCAGCAGCTTAAGGAGCGCGGGAGGGCCGGGCGAGCAGTACTTC; cdr3_aa: CASSLRSAGGPGEQYF
clone_size: few; d_call: NA; v_call: TRBV3-1; j_call: TRBJ1-1; cdr3_nt: TGTGCCAGCAGCCAAGGGGAGGGGTTAACTGAAGCTTTCTTT; cdr3_aa: CASSQGEGLTEAFF
clone_size: many; d_call: NA; v_call: TRBV5-1; j_call: TRBJ2-5; cdr3_nt: TGCGCCAGCAGCAGGGTGCAAGAGACCCAGTACTTC; cdr3_aa: CASSRVQETQYF
clone_size: few; d_call: TRBD1; v_call: TRBV3-1; j_call: TRBJ2-1; cdr3_nt: TGTGCCAGCAGCCCGACCGGGACAGGGCGGGATGAGCAGTTCTTC; cdr3_aa: CASSPTGTGRDEQFF
clone_size: many; d_call: NA; v_call: TRBV11-2; j_call: TRBJ2-1; cdr3_nt: TGTGCCAGCAGCCCATTAGATGAGCAGTTCTTC; cdr3_aa: CASSPLDEQFF
clone_size: many; d_call: NA; v_call: TRBV14; j_call: TRBJ2-2; cdr3_nt: TGTGCCAGCAGCCTCGGGGGAATGAACACCGGGGAGCTGTTTTTT; cdr3_aa: CASSLGGMNTGELFF
clone_size: NA; d_call: NA; v_call: TRBV20-1; j_call: TRBJ1-4; cdr3_nt: TGCAGTGCTAGACAGGGAGGCGAAAAACTGTTTTTT; cdr3_aa: CSARQGGEKLFF
clone_size: few; d_call: NA; v_call: TRBV27; j_call: TRBJ1-4; cdr3_nt: TGTGCCAGCAGACAGGGAATGGAGGAAAAACTGTTTTTT; cdr3_aa: CASRQGMEEKLFF
clone_size: few; d_call: TRBD1; v_call: TRBV12-3/TRBV12-4; j_call: TRBJ2-4; cdr3_nt: TGTGCCAGCAGAGCCCTACAGGGGACGGGGGCCAAAAACATTCAGTACTTC; cdr3_aa: CASRALQGTGAKNIQYF
clone_size: few; d_call: TRBD2; v_call: TRBV10-3; j_call: TRBJ2-3; cdr3_nt: TGTGCCATCAGAACTATAGCGGGAGGCACAGATACGCAGTATTTT; cdr3_aa: CAIRTIAGGTDTQYF
clone_size: once; d_call: NA; v_call: TRBV7-9; j_call: TRBJ2-3; cdr3_nt: TGTGCCAGCAGCTTATACGGAGAAAGCACAGATACGCAGTATTTT; cdr3_aa: CASSLYGESTDTQYF
clone_size: few; d_call: TRBD2; v_call: TRBV27; j_call: TRBJ2-7; cdr3_nt: TGTGCCAGCAGTTCACATTCTAGCGGGAGCTACGAGCAGTACTTC; cdr3_aa: CASSSHSSGSYEQYF
clone_size: NA; d_call: NA; v_call: TRBV28; j_call: TRBJ2-3; cdr3_nt: TGTGCCAGCAGGCCGGCAGGGCCAGATACGCAGTATTTT; cdr3_aa: CASRPAGPDTQYF
clone_size: NA; d_call: TRBD1; v_call: TRBV15; j_call: TRBJ2-1; cdr3_nt: TGTGCCACCAGCCCTCGACGGACAGGGGGAGCCTACAATGAGCAGTTCTTC; cdr3_aa: CATSPRRTGGAYNEQFF
clone_size: NA; d_call: NA; v_call: TRBV15; j_call: TRBJ2-3; cdr3_nt: TGTGCCACCAGCCCGGGGACCTCCTCACTTTCCAGCACAGATACGCAGTATTTT; cdr3_aa: CATSPGTSSLSSTDTQYF
clone_size: many; d_call: NA; v_call: TRBV21-1; j_call: TRBJ2-7; cdr3_nt: TGTGCCAGCAGCAAACCCGGGACAGCTTTAAATTTCTCCTACGAGCAGTACTTC; cdr3_aa: CASSKPGTALNFSYEQYF
clone_size: few; d_call: NA; v_call: TRBV4-1; j_call: TRBJ1-1; cdr3_nt: TGCGCCAGCAGCCTCGAAGCAGGGCTGTCGAACACTGAAGCTTTCTTT; cdr3_aa: CASSLEAGLSNTEAFF
clone_size: few; d_call: NA; v_call: TRBV13; j_call: TRBJ1-1; cdr3_nt: TGTGCCAGCAGCTTTGGGAACATGAACACTGAAGCTTTCTTT; cdr3_aa: CASSFGNMNTEAFF
clone_size: NA; d_call: TRBD2; v_call: TRBV20-1; j_call: TRBJ2-3; cdr3_nt: TGCAGTGCGGGGGGACTAGCCCTGAATACGCAGTATTTT; cdr3_aa: CSAGGLALNTQYF
clone_size: NA; d_call: NA; v_call: TRBV29-1; j_call: TRBJ2-5; cdr3_nt: TGCAGCGTTGAAGATTTGCGCTCCCCTCGGCAAGAGACCCAGTACTTC; cdr3_aa: CSVEDLRSPRQETQYF
clone_size: few; d_call: TRBD2; v_call: TRBV12-5; j_call: TRBJ2-1; cdr3_nt: TGTGCTATTGGTGTCCGCGGGAGATTTCCCAATGAGCAGTTCTTC; cdr3_aa: CAIGVRGRFPNEQFF
clone_size: many; d_call: NA; v_call: TRBV20-1; j_call: TRBJ1-6; cdr3_nt: TGCAGTGCTCGCCGCGCCAGCGCGGATTCACCCCTCCACTTT; cdr3_aa: CSARRASADSPLHF
clone_size: many; d_call: NA; v_call: TRBV9; j_call: TRBJ2-5; cdr3_nt: TGTGCCAGCAGCTCTTGGGAGTTGGGAGAGACCCAGTACTTC; cdr3_aa: CASSSWELGETQYF
clone_size: few; d_call: NA; v_call: TRBV18; j_call: TRBJ1-4; cdr3_nt: TGTGCCAGCTCACCACTGGAGGGAGGGGAAAAACTGTTTTTT; cdr3_aa: CASSPLEGGEKLFF
clone_size: NA; d_call: NA; v_call: TRBV2; j_call: TRBJ2-3; cdr3_nt: TGTGCCAGCAGCGCGGTAGGGGGCACAGATACGCAGTATTTT; cdr3_aa: CASSAVGGTDTQYF
clone_size: many; d_call: TRBD1; v_call: TRBV7-9; j_call: TRBJ2-1; cdr3_nt: TGTGCCAGCAGCTCCTACCACCGGGACAGGGTTCGCAATGAGCAGTTCTTC; cdr3_aa: CASSSYHRDRVRNEQFF
clone_size: many; d_call: TRBD1; v_call: TRBV28; j_call: TRBJ2-7; cdr3_nt: TGTGCCAGCAGTTTAGAAGGGGGCGACTCCTACGAGCAGTACTTC; cdr3_aa: CASSLEGGDSYEQYF
clone_size: NA; d_call: NA; v_call: TRBV5-1; j_call: TRBJ2-6; cdr3_nt: TGCGCCAGCAGCTTGCAAGGGGCGTACTCTGGGGCCAACGTCCTGACTTTC; cdr3_aa: CASSLQGAYSGANVLTF
clone_size: few; d_call: NA; v_call: TRBV5-1; j_call: TRBJ1-6; cdr3_nt: TGCGCCAGCAGTTCGAATGGACAGATGAATTCACCCCTCCACTTT; cdr3_aa: CASSSNGQMNSPLHF
clone_size: many; d_call: TRBD1; v_call: TRBV6-5; j_call: TRBJ2-2; cdr3_nt: TGTGCCAGCAGTTACTCGGACAGGGCCACCGGGGAGCTGTTTTTT; cdr3_aa: CASSYSDRATGELFF
clone_size: many; d_call: TRBD2; v_call: TRBV6-1; j_call: TRBJ2-1; cdr3_nt: TGTGCCAGCAGCCTCGCTAGCGGGAGGTTCGGGGAGCAGTTCTTC; cdr3_aa: CASSLASGRFGEQFF
clone_size: NA; d_call: NA; v_call: TRBV7-9; j_call: TRBJ1-4; cdr3_nt: TGTGCCAGCAGCCCCCAGGGCGCGGCTAATGAAAAACTGTTTTTT; cdr3_aa: CASSPQGAANEKLFF
clone_size: many; d_call: TRBD1; v_call: TRBV10-2; j_call: TRBJ1-1; cdr3_nt: TGCGCCAGCACCGGACAGGCGAACACTGAAGCTTTCTTT; cdr3_aa: CASTGQANTEAFF
clone_size: many; d_call: NA; v_call: TRBV20-1; j_call: TRBJ2-3; cdr3_nt: TGCAGTGCTATGGGTGGTTTCGGAGATACGCAGTATTTT; cdr3_aa: CSAMGGFGDTQYF
clone_size: NA; d_call: NA; v_call: TRBV3-1; j_call: TRBJ2-3; cdr3_nt: TGTGCCAGCAGCCAAGATACGGTTAATACAGATACGCAGTATTTT; cdr3_aa: CASSQDTVNTDTQYF
clone_size: many; d_call: TRBD2; v_call: TRBV12-3/TRBV12-4; j_call: TRBJ2-7; cdr3_nt: TGTGCCAGCAGTTTCAGCGGGGGCCCCTACGAGCAGTACTTC; cdr3_aa: CASSFSGGPYEQYF
clone_size: NA; d_call: TRBD2; v_call: TRBV5-1; j_call: TRBJ2-5; cdr3_nt: TGCGCCAGCAGCTTGGGAGCTAGCGGGGCAAACCAAGAGACCCAGTACTTC; cdr3_aa: CASSLGASGANQETQYF
clone_size: many; d_call: NA; v_call: TRBV12-3/TRBV12-4; j_call: TRBJ1-5; cdr3_nt: TGTGCCAGCAGTAAAAAGGGAGATCAGCCCCAGCATTTT; cdr3_aa: CASSKKGDQPQHF
clone_size: once; d_call: NA; v_call: TRBV9; j_call: TRBJ2-5; cdr3_nt: TGTGCCAGCAGCGGTGGGGGGGGCGCGGGGGAGACCCAGTACTTC; cdr3_aa: CASSGGGGAGETQYF
clone_size: NA; d_call: TRBD1; v_call: TRBV4-1; j_call: TRBJ2-7; cdr3_nt: TGCGCCAGCAGCCAAGACTGGACAGGGACCTACGAGCAGTACTTC; cdr3_aa: CASSQDWTGTYEQYF
clone_size: few; d_call: NA; v_call: TRBV6-5; j_call: TRBJ1-2; cdr3_nt: TGTGCCAGCAGTTACTCGACTGTGGGGAGATACACCTTC; cdr3_aa: CASSYSTVGRYTF
clone_size: NA; d_call: TRBD2; v_call: TRBV12-3/TRBV12-4; j_call: TRBJ2-1; cdr3_nt: TGTGCCATCAGTAGCCAGGCACTAGCGGGGGGGCCATCCTACAATGAGCAGTTCTTC; cdr3_aa: CAISSQALAGGPSYNEQFF
clone_size: many; d_call: TRBD2; v_call: TRBV5-1; j_call: TRBJ2-1; cdr3_nt: TGCGCCAGCAGCTCCTTAGCGGGGGGGGAGAATGAGCAGTTCTTC; cdr3_aa: CASSSLAGGENEQFF
clone_size: many; d_call: NA; v_call: TRBV5-4; j_call: TRBJ2-3; cdr3_nt: TGTGCCAGCAGCTGGCTCACAGATACGCAGTATTTT; cdr3_aa: CASSWLTDTQYF
clone_size: many; d_call: TRBD2; v_call: TRBV4-2; j_call: TRBJ2-7; cdr3_nt: TGTGCCAGCAGCCACGGACTAGAAGGGGACGAGCAGTACTTC; cdr3_aa: CASSHGLEGDEQYF
clone_size: NA; d_call: NA; v_call: TRBV27; j_call: TRBJ2-6; cdr3_nt: TGTGCCAGCAGTCCTAGGAAGAGCTCTGGGGCCAACGTCCTGACTTTC; cdr3_aa: CASSPRKSSGANVLTF
clone_size: few; d_call: NA; v_call: TRBV12-3/TRBV12-4; j_call: TRBJ1-1; cdr3_nt: TGTGCCAGCACAACTGGGGTTACAGGGTGGATCTCTGAAGCTTTCTTT; cdr3_aa: CASTTGVTGWISEAFF
clone_size: many; d_call: TRBD1; v_call: TRBV5-1; j_call: TRBJ2-5; cdr3_nt: TGCGCCAGCAGTCGTTTGACAGGGGTCTCCCAAGGGGAGACCCAGTACTTC; cdr3_aa: CASSRLTGVSQGETQYF
clone_size: many; d_call: TRBD1; v_call: TRBV5-1; j_call: TRBJ1-4; cdr3_nt: TGCGCCAGCAGCGTGCTGGGACAGCAGTACAATGAAAAACTGTTTTTT; cdr3_aa: CASSVLGQQYNEKLFF
clone_size: NA; d_call: TRBD1; v_call: TRBV10-3; j_call: TRBJ2-6; cdr3_nt: TGTGCCATCAGTGGAACGGACAGGGGGGACCCTGGGGCCAACGTCCTGACTTTC; cdr3_aa: CAISGTDRGDPGANVLTF
clone_size: NA; d_call: NA; v_call: TRBV5-1; j_call: TRBJ2-5; cdr3_nt: TGCGCCAGCAGCCGGACGAGGACAGCTCAAGAGACCCAGTACTTC; cdr3_aa: CASSRTRTAQETQYF
clone_size: few; d_call: TRBD1; v_call: TRBV18; j_call: TRBJ2-5; cdr3_nt: TGTGCCAGCTCACCATGGACAGGGCCTTCCCAAGAGACCCAGTACTTC; cdr3_aa: CASSPWTGPSQETQYF
clone_size: NA; d_call: NA; v_call: TRBV5-1; j_call: TRBJ1-4; cdr3_nt: TGCGCCAGCAGCTTGCTCCTGGGTGAAAAACTGTTTTTT; cdr3_aa: CASSLLLGEKLFF
clone_size: few; d_call: TRBD2; v_call: TRBV20-1; j_call: TRBJ2-2; cdr3_nt: TGCAGTGCTAGTAAAATCTTGGCTAGCGGGAGTCAAGGGGGGGAGCTGTTTTTT; cdr3_aa: CSASKILASGSQGGELFF
clone_size: few; d_call: NA; v_call: TRBV15; j_call: TRBJ2-7; cdr3_nt: TGTGCCACCAGCAGGGATCGGGTTTCCGTCGAGCAGTACTTC; cdr3_aa: CATSRDRVSVEQYF
clone_size: few; d_call: NA; v_call: TRBV20-1; j_call: TRBJ2-2; cdr3_nt: TGCAGTGCCACCCAACAGGGCCCGAACACCGGGGAGCTGTTTTTT; cdr3_aa: CSATQQGPNTGELFF
clone_size: few; d_call: TRBD2; v_call: TRBV9; j_call: TRBJ2-1; cdr3_nt: TGTGCCAGCAGCGCTCGGTTTAGCGGGAGTAGTGTCAATGAGCAGTTCTTC; cdr3_aa: CASSARFSGSSVNEQFF
clone_size: few; d_call: NA; v_call: TRBV10-3; j_call: TRBJ1-1; cdr3_nt: TGTGCCATCAGTGATCGAGGCACTGAAGCTTTCTTT; cdr3_aa: CAISDRGTEAFF
clone_size: few; d_call: NA; v_call: TRBV4-2; j_call: TRBJ2-7; cdr3_nt: TGTGCCAGCAGCCAGCAGGGATCCTACGAGCAGTACTTC; cdr3_aa: CASSQQGSYEQYF